These T cell receptor beta chains were read from a single sample in a study of beta chain features in type 1 diabetes. Sequencing used immunoSEQ multiplex PCR; TCRdb keeps in-frame clones, though not all of them. Among 600,000 or so clones listed, 12% were seen once. The specimen sequenced was naive CD4+ T cells from blood. These receptors all stem from a man aged 25 to 40 with type 1 diabetes. Each CDR3 is given with its conserved first and last residue. D genes are given only for firm matches. Expanded clones are given a class, and other clones once, few, many or no size at all.

TRBJ2-7,TRBV14,-,few,TGTGCCAGCAGCCAGTTCGGGACCGGAGGTCGCGAGCAGTACTTC,CASSQFGTGGREQYF
TRBJ2-5,TRBV19,-,few,TGTGCCAGTAGTGCCCAGTACCAAGAGACCCAGTACTTC,CASSAQYQETQYF
TRBJ1-4,TRBV2,-,-,TGTGCCAGCAGCGTTTACAGGGTAAAACTGTTTTTT,CASSVYRVKLFF
TRBJ2-3,TRBV9,TRBD2,-,TGTGCCAGCAGCGTAGGGGACTACTACCGCACAGATACGCAGTATTTT,CASSVGDYYRTDTQYF
TRBJ1-4,TRBV6-6,-,-,TGTGCCAGCAGTTTTCTTGGAGGGGAGGGGGAAAAACTGTTTTTT,CASSFLGGEGEKLFF
TRBJ1-4,TRBV29-1,-,-,TGCAGCGCTGACAGTGCAACTAATGAAAAACTGTTTTTT,CSADSATNEKLFF
TRBJ2-1,TRBV7-9,-,-,TGTGCCAGCAGCTTAGAGGCAGGGAATGAGCAGTTCTTC,CASSLEAGNEQFF
TRBJ2-3,TRBV15,-,-,TGTGCCACCAGCCGCCAGGCGGTTAGTATCACAGATACGCAGTATTTT,CATSRQAVSITDTQYF
TRBJ1-2,TRBV7-2,-,-,TGTGCCAGCAGCCTAGACAGCAACTATGGCTACACCTTC,CASSLDSNYGYTF
TRBJ1-3,TRBV5-4,-,-,TGTGCCAGCAGCATTGACTCTGGAAACACCATATATTTT,CASSIDSGNTIYF
TRBJ2-7,TRBV9,TRBD1,-,TGTGCCAGCAGCGTAGGAGGGACAGGGGTCGGCTACGAGCAGTACTTC,CASSVGGTGVGYEQYF
TRBJ1-3,TRBV5-1,-,-,TGCGCCAGCAGGTCGGGACGAGGTAACACCATATATTTT,CASRSGRGNTIYF
TRBJ2-5,TRBV19,-,-,TGTGCCAGTAGTATCGGGATCCGAGAGACCCAGTACTTC,CASSIGIRETQYF
TRBJ1-4,TRBV4-3,-,-,TGCGCCAGCAGCCAAGAGGCCGGGGCGAATGAAAAACTGTTTTTT,CASSQEAGANEKLFF
TRBJ2-5,TRBV30,-,few,TGTGCCTGGAGGACGGGGGAGACCCAGTACTTC,CAWRTGETQYF
TRBJ2-5,TRBV2,-,-,TGTGCCAGCAGTTCGTACCAAGAGACCCAGTACTTC,CASSSYQETQYF
TRBJ2-7,TRBV28,-,few,TGTGCCAGCAGACTCCCGGGCTACGAGCAGTACTTC,CASRLPGYEQYF
TRBJ1-1,TRBV4-3,-,few,TGCGCCAGCAGCCAAGATTGGGGCCAGGCTGAAGCTTTCTTT,CASSQDWGQAEAFF
TRBJ2-1,TRBV18,-,few,TGTGCCAGCTCACCACCAGACAATGAGCAGTTCTTC,CASSPPDNEQFF
TRBJ2-2,TRBV4-3,TRBD2,few,TGCGCCAGCAGCCAAGAGGCGGGGGCCGGGGAGCTGTTTTTT,CASSQEAGAGELFF
TRBJ2-2,TRBV14,TRBD1,-,TGTGCCAGCAGCCCACAGGGGTCGGCCGGGGAGCTGTTTTTT,CASSPQGSAGELFF
TRBJ2-6,TRBV7-2,-,-,TGTGCCAGCAGTCTCACAGGGTCCGGGGCCAACGTCCTGACTTTC,CASSLTGSGANVLTF
TRBJ1-6,TRBV7-8,-,few,TGTGCCAGCAGCTTAGAGGGCGGACCGAGTTCACCCCTCCACTTT,CASSLEGGPSSPLHF
TRBJ2-5,TRBV25-1,TRBD2,few,TGTGCCAGCCAGACTCTAGCGGGGGTTCAAGAGACCCAGTACTTC,CASQTLAGVQETQYF
TRBJ2-7,TRBV28,TRBD2,-,TGTGCCAGCAGTCCCGGGACTAGCGGAACCTACGAGCAGTACTTC,CASSPGTSGTYEQYF
TRBJ2-7,TRBV10-3,TRBD2,few,TGTGCCATCAGTGATGGAGCGGGGGGACTCTACGAGCAGTACTTC,CAISDGAGGLYEQYF
TRBJ2-1,TRBV7-9,TRBD2,few,TGTGCCAGCAGCCTAGCGGGGGGTTACAATGAGCAGTTCTTC,CASSLAGGYNEQFF